One sample yielded the 2 T cell receptor beta chains listed below, sequenced in a study of OX40 agonist ivuxolimab in advanced cancers. Assay used: immunoSEQ multiplex PCR; TCRdb lists only in-frame clones, some missing. The repertoire holds tens of thousands of clones, about 87% seen once, with more than 1.5% in the top ten. This specimen consisted of CD4+ or CD8+ T cells sorted from blood, obtained in a trial of the OX40 agonist ivuxolimab. The receptors were sampled from an adult with an advanced solid tumor such as melanoma, head and neck, liver or kidney cancer.

This chain joins TRBV5-1 and TRBJ2-2; 9 bases fit TRBD2. This CDR3 is built from 16 residues. Germline CDR1 reads SGHRS; CDR2 reads YFSETQ. Unmatched junction bases numbered 5, after V lost 4 bases and J lost 1 base. The CDR3 DNA reads TGCGCCAGCAGCGTTATAGCGGGGGTGAACACCGGGGAGCTGTTTTTT. Translating gives CASSVIAGVNTGELFF.

This clone showed up just once. The chain employs TRBV6-5 and TRBJ2-5, with D unresolved. Trimming pared 6 bases from V and 1 base from J, leaving 9 bases between. The germline CDR1 and CDR2 sequences are MNHEY and SVGAGI. The CDR3 runs to 13 residues. As DNA, the CDR3 is TGTGCCAGCAGCCCCAGGATCCAAGAGACCCAGTACTTC. Its translation: CASSPRIQETQYF.